What follows describes a single T cell receptor beta chain. In this sample, this clone turned up a few times. The clone's antigen remains unknown. No base-level quality is on record; no much larger clone is a single base apart. Via the germline V gene, CDR1 is SGHRS and CDR2 YFSETQ. Taken from cysteine to phenylalanine, the CDR3 has 16 residues. Only CDR3 DNA remains: 48 bases, in frame from the first base. The junction shows trimming of 0 bases on V and 4 bases on J, plus 11 bases between the germline ends. Genomic DNA was isolated from the sorted cells so that the TCRbeta CDR3 region could be sequenced. TCRbeta CDR3 regions were sequenced using the immunoSEQ Assay. TCRdb obtained this table from immuneACCESS and retained in-frame rearrangements with V and J assigned. These tables miss some clones; where compared with another copy, unresolved V genes account for less than half of the shortfall, and the remainder is unexplained. The sample yields some 55,000 clones; nearly 80% were counted once. 4.4% of the sample is taken by the ten largest.

The trial excluded patients who had a history of autoimmune disease or were on systemic immunosuppression. Peripheral blood for TCR sequencing was drawn from every dose cohort at baseline, at cycle 4 day 1 and at cycle 7 day 1. Samples came from an open-label, multicenter, first-in-human phase I dose-escalation trial of ivuxolimab. Adults with locally advanced or metastatic melanoma, renal cell carcinoma, hepatocellular carcinoma or head and neck squamous cell carcinoma were enrolled in the trial. Before TCR sequencing, CD4+ and CD8+ T cells were separately sorted from peripheral blood. The data belong to a study of OX40 agonist ivuxolimab in advanced cancers. In terms of the full investigation: The costimulatory receptor OX40 (CD134) was targeted by ivuxolimab, a fully human IgG2 agonistic monoclonal antibody. Partial responses occurred in three dose-escalation patients, of whom one had hepatocellular carcinoma and two had cutaneous melanoma. Intravenous ivuxolimab was administered to patients every 2 weeks at six dose levels: 0.01, 0.1, 0.3, 1.5, 3 and 10 mg/kg. The paper reports the monotherapy dose-escalation portion (N = 52 patients) of the phase I ivuxolimab trial. In the dose-escalation cohort, roughly 80% of patients were male, and the mean age was about 55 years, with a range of 23 to 79. Of the roughly 52 patients in dose escalation, about 20 had hepatocellular carcinoma, some 15 had melanoma, 9 had renal cell carcinoma and 9 had head and neck cancer. Patients were allowed to have had prior anti-PD-1, anti-PD-L1 or anti-CTLA-4 therapy, and approximately 40% of the dose-escalation patients had previously received checkpoint inhibitors. The purpose of peripheral TCRbeta sequencing was to test whether ivuxolimab changed TCR sequence diversity and led to clonal T-cell expansion.

The full study reports these points: In the 0.1-3.0 mg/kg groups, partial responders had among the lowest normalized peripheral clonal expansion, particularly in CD8+ T cells. The antigen specificity of the clonally expanded peripheral T cells was not determined. Clonal expansion of both CD4+ and CD8+ blood T cells was observed from baseline to week 6 at doses 0.1 to 3.0 mg/kg. After ivuxolimab, expanded clones were on average more numerous among CD8+ T cells than among CD4+ T cells. Low levels of normalized T-cell clonal expansion were also shown by some nonresponding patients.

Sample: CD4+ or CD8+ T cells sorted from blood, taken in a trial of the OX40 agonist ivuxolimab. The chain was built from TRBV5-1 and TRBJ2-6; TRBD1 is possibly the D segment (5 matching bases). This clonotype was obtained from an adult with an advanced solid tumor such as melanoma, head and neck, liver or kidney cancer. The bases are TGCGCCAGCAGCTTGGAGTTGGGGCCAGGGGCCAACGTCCTGACTTTC. This yields the protein CASSLELGPGANVLTF. With the rest looked up from the reference TRBV5-1 and TRBJ2-6 genes rather than sequenced, the full variable domain is KAGVTQTPRYLIKTRGQQVTLSCSPISGHRSVSWYQQTPGQGLQFLFEYFSETQRNKGNFPGRFSGRQFSNSRSEMNVSTLELGDSALYLCASSLELGPGANVLTFGAGSRLTVL.